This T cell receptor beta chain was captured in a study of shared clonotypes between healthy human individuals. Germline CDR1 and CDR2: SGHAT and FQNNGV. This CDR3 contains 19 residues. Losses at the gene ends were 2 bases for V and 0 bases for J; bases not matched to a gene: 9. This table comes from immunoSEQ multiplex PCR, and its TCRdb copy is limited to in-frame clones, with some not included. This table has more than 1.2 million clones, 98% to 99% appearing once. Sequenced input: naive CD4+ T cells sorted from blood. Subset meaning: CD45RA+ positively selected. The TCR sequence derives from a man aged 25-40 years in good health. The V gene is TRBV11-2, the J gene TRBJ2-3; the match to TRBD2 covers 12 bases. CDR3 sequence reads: CASSLRRTSGTRSTDTQYF. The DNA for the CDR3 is TGTGCCAGCAGCTTAAGAAGGACTAGCGGGACCAGGAGCACAGATACGCAGTATTTT.